The rows below give T cell receptor beta chains drawn from one sample of a study of lymphopenia after photon versus proton radiotherapy. This table comes from immunoSEQ multiplex PCR, and its TCRdb copy is limited to in-frame clones, with some not included. Among tens of thousands of clones listed, around 86% were seen once. Source: peripheral blood, taken from a patient treated with proton-based radiotherapy. All receptors come from a man aged 80 or over with esophageal cancer. Both conserved end residues are part of each CDR3. Each record gives: J gene, V gene, D gene, clone size, CDR3 DNA, CDR3 protein. The D gene is left open where the match is weak. Size tells how often a clone was seen (once, few, many) or the class of an expanded clone, and some rows leave it out.

TRBJ1-5	TRBV19	.	.	TGTGCCAGTACTTCATCCAGCAGGGCTCGTCAGCCCCAGCATTTT	CASTSSSRARQPQHF
TRBJ2-5	TRBV2	TRBD2	.	TGTGCCAGCAGAAGTCACCTAGCGGGGGGATCGGAGACCCAGTACTTC	CASRSHLAGGSETQYF
TRBJ2-1	TRBV30	TRBD2	.	TGTGCCTGGAGTCTTATAGCGGGGGACAGTGAGCAGTTCTTC	CAWSLIAGDSEQFF
TRBJ2-4	TRBV28	.	.	TGTGCCAGCAGTCAGATCGGACAGCCAGCCAAAAACATTCAGTACTTC	CASSQIGQPAKNIQYF
TRBJ1-2	TRBV6-5	.	.	TGTGCCAGCAGTCCAAGCTATGGCTACACCTTC	CASSPSYGYTF
TRBJ1-2	TRBV4-1	TRBD1	.	TGCGCCAGCAGCCAGGAGGACAGGGATAACTATGGCTACACCTTC	CASSQEDRDNYGYTF
TRBJ2-2	TRBV12-5	TRBD2	.	TGTGCTAGTGGTTTGTGGCTAGCGGGAGATACCGGGGAGCTGTTTTTT	CASGLWLAGDTGELFF
TRBJ1-5	TRBV7-2	TRBD1	.	TGTGCCAGCAGCGCTCAGGGGGATCAGCCCCAGCATTTT	CASSAQGDQPQHF
TRBJ2-7	TRBV7-8	TRBD2	.	TGTGCCAGCAGCCCCCCTCGACTAGCTGGGTACGAGCAGTACTTC	CASSPPRLAGYEQYF
TRBJ1-1	TRBV6-4	.	.	TGTGCCAGCAGTGCCTTCCAGGAATCCACTGAAGCTTTCTTT	CASSAFQESTEAFF
TRBJ2-5	TRBV7-9	TRBD2	.	TGTGCCAGCAGCCCCGGACTAGAGCGGGAGACCCAGTACTTC	CASSPGLERETQYF
TRBJ2-7	TRBV10-2	.	.	TGCGCCAGCAGGCTAGGTCCGACCGAGCAGTACTTC	CASRLGPTEQYF
TRBJ2-5	TRBV7-6	.	.	TGTGCCAGCAGCCCCCAAGAGACCCAGTACTTC	CASSPQETQYF
TRBJ2-7	TRBV5-1	TRBD2	.	TGCGCCAGCAGCTTGAGGTCTAGCGGACCCTACGAGCAGTACTTC	CASSLRSSGPYEQYF
TRBJ1-2	TRBV2	.	.	TGTGCCACATGGAGGGTTGGGCGATATGGCTACACCTTC	CATWRVGRYGYTF
TRBJ1-2	TRBV5-4	.	.	TGTGCCAGCAGCTTAACGGGATTTAACTATGGCTACACCTTC	CASSLTGFNYGYTF
TRBJ2-2	TRBV7-2	TRBD1	.	TGTGCCAGCAGCTTACTGGGACAGTCAACCGGGGAGCTGTTTTTT	CASSLLGQSTGELFF
TRBJ2-7	TRBV29-1	.	.	TGCAGCGTTGATGCAGGGTTTGGATCCTACGAGCAGTACTTC	CSVDAGFGSYEQYF
TRBJ2-1	TRBV7-6	.	.	TGTGCCAGCAGCTTATCTTCGGGGGGCGTCCCATACAATGAGCAGTTCTTC	CASSLSSGGVPYNEQFF
TRBJ2-1	TRBV18	TRBD1	.	TGTGCCAGCTCACCACGTAACGGACAGGGTGTCGTCTCCTACAATGAGCAGTTCTTC	CASSPRNGQGVVSYNEQFF
TRBJ1-2	TRBV19	TRBD1	.	TGTGCCAGTAGTATAGTGACAGGGGGAGCCAGTGGCTACACCTTC	CASSIVTGGASGYTF
TRBJ1-1	TRBV30	.	.	TGTGCCTGGATTAGGGGGTGGACTGAAGCTTTCTTT	CAWIRGWTEAFF
TRBJ2-3	TRBV4-1	.	.	TGCGCCAGCAGCCTCATGGGGGCAGCCGGACCCACAGATACGCAGTATTTT	CASSLMGAAGPTDTQYF
TRBJ2-1	TRBV7-6	.	.	TGTGCCAGCAGCTTAGGGTTGTTTCGGGATTATGAGCAGTTCTTC	CASSLGLFRDYEQFF
TRBJ1-1	TRBV5-4	.	.	TGTGCCAGCAGCTCCTGGGACGGGCTGAACACTGAAGCTTTCTTT	CASSSWDGLNTEAFF
TRBJ1-1	TRBV27	TRBD1	.	TGTGCCAGCAGTTCGAACAAGCAAACAGGGGAGGACACTGAAGCTTTCTTT	CASSSNKQTGEDTEAFF
TRBJ2-1	TRBV4-3	.	.	TGCGCCAGCAGCCAAGGGCCCAACAATGAGCAGTTCTTC	CASSQGPNNEQFF
TRBJ1-1	TRBV10-1	.	.	TGCGCCAGCATAAGGCGGTGGAACACTGAAGCTTTCTTT	CASIRRWNTEAFF
TRBJ1-5	TRBV19	.	.	TGTGCCAGTAGTATGGTACAGGGTAGCAATCAGCCCCAGCATTTT	CASSMVQGSNQPQHF
TRBJ2-1	TRBV10-3	TRBD1	.	TGTGCCATCAAAAAAGACAGGGGGGATAGGGATGAGCAGTTCTTC	CAIKKDRGDRDEQFF
TRBJ1-3	TRBV10-3	.	.	TGTGCCATCAGTGATCGGAACAGGCCCCTCTCTGGAAACACCATATATTTT	CAISDRNRPLSGNTIYF
TRBJ2-5	TRBV5-4	TRBD2	.	TGTGCCAGCAGCCGACCGTCTAGCGGGAGGGCCGTCGAGACCCAGTACTTC	CASSRPSSGRAVETQYF
TRBJ1-2	TRBV5-1	TRBD1	.	TGCGCCAGCAGCTTGGGGACAGGGGGCGCCGGCTATGGCTACACCTTC	CASSLGTGGAGYGYTF
TRBJ1-1	TRBV5-1	.	once	TGCGCCAGCAGCGTACAGGGTATGAACACTGAAGCTTTCTTT	CASSVQGMNTEAFF
TRBJ1-5	TRBV12-5	.	.	TGTGCTAGTGGTTTGGTACGAGAGGCAGGGGATTATAGCAATCAGCCCCAGCATTTT	CASGLVREAGDYSNQPQHF
TRBJ2-1	TRBV18	TRBD2	.	TGTGCCAGCTCACCACCCGGAAGAGCGGGGGCTGAGCAGTTCTTC	CASSPPGRAGAEQFF
TRBJ2-6	TRBV10-3	.	.	TGTGCCATCAGTCCTCCGGCCCCCGGGGCCAACGTCCTGACTTTC	CAISPPAPGANVLTF
TRBJ2-7	TRBV9	.	.	TGTGCCAGCAGCGGAGGAGGGCTCTACGAGCAGTACTTC	CASSGGGLYEQYF
TRBJ2-5	TRBV18	TRBD1	.	TGTGCCAGCTCAACACAGGGGGGTCTTCAGGAGACCCAGTACTTC	CASSTQGGLQETQYF
TRBJ2-1	TRBV6-5	.	.	TGTGCCAGCAGTTACCATGGTAATAATGAGCAGTTCTTC	CASSYHGNNEQFF
TRBJ2-7	TRBV5-1	.	.	TGCGCCAGCAGCCCAAGGCTGCCCCTCCCGGGGGCGAGCTCCTACGAGCAGTACTTC	CASSPRLPLPGASSYEQYF
TRBJ1-2	TRBV29-1	.	.	TGCAGCGTTGAAAGGTCGCAGGGTAATGGCTACACCTTC	CSVERSQGNGYTF
TRBJ2-3	TRBV11-2	.	.	TGTGCCAGCAGCGCCATCCCCCTGCAGGGGCTAATCGGTACAGATACGCAGTATTTT	CASSAIPLQGLIGTDTQYF
TRBJ2-7	TRBV7-2	TRBD2	once	TGTGCCAGCAGCTCTGGGACTAGCGGGAGAGGAGGAAACTACGAGCAGTACTTC	CASSSGTSGRGGNYEQYF
TRBJ1-1	TRBV30	.	.	TGTGCCTGGAGTGTACAGCTCCTGAACACTGAAGCTTTCTTT	CAWSVQLLNTEAFF
TRBJ2-1	TRBV4-3	TRBD2	.	TGCGCCAGCAGCCAAGATGGGAAGCCTAGCGGAGTGGATGAGCAGTTCTTC	CASSQDGKPSGVDEQFF
TRBJ2-2	TRBV9	TRBD1	.	TGTGCCAGCAGCGCAAGGGACAGAGCCACCGGGGAGCTGTTTTTT	CASSARDRATGELFF
TRBJ2-2	TRBV11-3	TRBD1	.	TGTGCCAGCAGCTTAGGGAACAGGGGTTCCGGGGAGCTGTTTTTT	CASSLGNRGSGELFF
TRBJ1-1	TRBV5-5	.	.	TGTGCCAGCAGCCCCTGGGGCGGGAACACTGAAGCTTTCTTT	CASSPWGGNTEAFF
TRBJ1-1	TRBV19	TRBD1	.	TGTGCCAGTAGTAGACAGGGGAGGACTGAAGCTTTCTTT	CASSRQGRTEAFF
TRBJ2-1	TRBV19	TRBD2	.	TGTGCCAGTAGTAGGACTAGCGGGGGGGCTGGTGAGCAGTTCTTC	CASSRTSGGAGEQFF
TRBJ2-7	TRBV4-3	.	few	TGCGCCAGCAGCCGGACTCGGGGGTACGAGCAGTACTTC	CASSRTRGYEQYF
TRBJ1-2	TRBV7-2	.	.	TGTGCCAGCAGCTTGGGGGGATCCTTCTATGGCTACACCTTC	CASSLGGSFYGYTF
TRBJ2-1	TRBV5-4	.	once	TGTGCCAGCAGCTTGGGCGAGAACTACAATGAGCAGTTCTTC	CASSLGENYNEQFF
TRBJ2-7	TRBV19	TRBD2	.	TGTGCCAGTAGTCTAGCGGGGATCTCCTACGAGCAGTACTTC	CASSLAGISYEQYF
TRBJ2-5	TRBV6-5	.	.	TGTGCCAGCAGTCCCGGGCCTCACGGGACCCAGTACTTC	CASSPGPHGTQYF
TRBJ2-7	TRBV9	.	.	TGTGCCAGCAGCGTCGGCGGGGCCAGCTCCTACGAGCAGTACTTC	CASSVGGASSYEQYF
TRBJ1-1	TRBV18	.	once	TGTGCCAGCTCACCCTCTTTGGGGCTCGGCACTGAAGCTTTCTTT	CASSPSLGLGTEAFF
TRBJ1-4	TRBV30	.	.	TGTGCCTGGAGTCAGAGCATCGAAAAACTGTTTTTT	CAWSQSIEKLFF